This T cell receptor (beta chain) stems from a study of tumor-infiltrating lymphocytes in localized non-small cell lung cancer. Study in general: From each patient, both tumor and uninvolved lung, non-adjacent to tumor, were sampled.

Only a few counts were recorded for this clone. The antigen remains unidentified. Study outcomes and limitations: TCRbeta sequencing showed higher T cell infiltration in tumors than uninvolved lung. Different pieces of the same tissue were used for each assay. Not all patients were TCR sequenced, owing to tissue quantity.

The data were produced by immunoSEQ multiplex PCR, yet TCRdb's version contains in-frame clones alone and is incomplete. The repertoire has about 3,000 clones, around half of them found once; the top ten carry 8% to 11%. The sequenced material came from uninvolved lung tissue not adjacent to the tumor. The origin of this receptor is a human donor with non-small cell lung cancer.

The CDR3 nucleotides read TGTGCCAGCAGCTCCCGCCTAGCTTCCAATGAGCAGTTCTTC. Encoded protein: CASSSRLASNEQFF. The rearrangement uses TRBV7-6 and TRBJ2-1, with D tentatively TRBD2 (5 bases). The CDR3 totals 14 residues. V lost 4 bases and J 6 bases, leaving 13 bases between the germline ends. The germline gives CDR1 SGHVS, CDR2 FNYEAQ.